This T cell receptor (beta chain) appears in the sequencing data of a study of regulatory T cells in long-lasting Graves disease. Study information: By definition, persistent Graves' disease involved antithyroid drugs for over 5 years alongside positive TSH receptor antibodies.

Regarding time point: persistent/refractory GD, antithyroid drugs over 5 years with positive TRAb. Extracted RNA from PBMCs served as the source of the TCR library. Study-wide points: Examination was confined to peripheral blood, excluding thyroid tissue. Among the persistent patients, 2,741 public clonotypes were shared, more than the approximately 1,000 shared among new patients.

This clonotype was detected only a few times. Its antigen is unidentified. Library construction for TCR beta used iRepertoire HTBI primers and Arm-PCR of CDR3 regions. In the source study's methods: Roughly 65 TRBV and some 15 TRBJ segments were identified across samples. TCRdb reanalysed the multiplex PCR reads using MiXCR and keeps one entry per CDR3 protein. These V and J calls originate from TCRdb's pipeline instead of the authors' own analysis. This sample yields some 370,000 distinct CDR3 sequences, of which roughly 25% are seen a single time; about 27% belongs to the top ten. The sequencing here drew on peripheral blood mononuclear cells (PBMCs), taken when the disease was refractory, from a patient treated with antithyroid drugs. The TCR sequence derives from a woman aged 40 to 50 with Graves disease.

The CDR3 nucleotides are TGTGCCAGCGGCCCGGGACACTATAGCTCCTACGAGCAGTACTTC. Its translation: CASGPGHYSSYEQYF. The V call is TRBV28, the J call TRBJ2-7; tentative D call: TRBD1 (6 bases). V lost 8 bases and J 0 bases, leaving 17 bases between the germline ends. The germline gives CDR1 MDHEN, CDR2 SYDVKM. The CDR3 length is 15 residues.